Below, 20 T cell receptor beta chains from the same sample are listed, as sequenced in a study of OX40 agonist ivuxolimab in advanced cancers. Using immunoSEQ multiplex PCR, the repertoire was profiled, and TCRdb retains in-frame clones only, with some absent. The sample carries approximately 63,000 clones, approximately 92% recorded once. Sequences were derived from CD4+ or CD8+ T cells sorted from blood, sampled in a trial of the OX40 agonist ivuxolimab. Source of these receptors: an adult with an advanced solid tumor such as melanoma, head and neck, liver or kidney cancer.

The chain carries TRBV21-1 and TRBJ2-7; TRBD2 is the table's D call, not checked against the DNA. TRBV21-1 is a pseudogene segment. The CDR3 length is 14 residues. CDR3 in DNA: TGTGCCAGCAGTCCGGGACTAGCGGCCTACGAGCAGTACTTC. This gives the protein CASSPGLAAYEQYF.

The gene calls are TRBV11-2 and TRBJ1-1; D unclear. The CDR3 is 15 amino acids. V lost 2 bases and J 1 base, leaving 11 bases between the germline ends. Looked up from germline, CDR1 is SGHAT and CDR2 is FQNNGV. The CDR3 region has the DNA TGTGCCAGCAGCTTATTTGGGCCCCCGAACACTGAAGCTTTCTTT. Protein: CASSLFGPPNTEAFF.

The chain recombines TRBV29-1 with TRBJ2-7; 9 nucleotides align to TRBD2. Germline V gene sequence: CDR1 SQVTM, CDR2 ANQGSEA. This CDR3 is 14 amino acids long. The J segment lost 1 base and the V segment lost 7 bases, leaving 8 bases of the junction unmatched. CDR3 DNA sequence: TGCAGCGCCGCTAGCGGGACTAGGTCCTACGAGCAGTACTTC. Translation gives CSAASGTRSYEQYF.

The V gene is TRBV13, the J gene TRBJ1-1; unclear D gene. The V and J ends lost 5 bases and 8 bases respectively, with 12 bases between them. Per the germline V gene, CDR1 is PRHDT and CDR2 is FYEKMQ (reference sequence). The CDR3 covers 12 residues. The CDR3 DNA follows: TGTGCCAGCAGCCCAGGAGTTTGGGAAGCTTTCTTT. Protein product: CASSPGVWEAFF.

The table lists this clone with a few counts. The chain joins TRBV30 to TRBJ1-1; D may be TRBD1 (6 bases). CDR3 length: 13 amino acids. Trimming cost V 1 base and J 3 bases, with 9 bases left between them. The germline V gene encodes CDR1 GTSNPN and CDR2 SVGIG (reference sequence). The CDR3, as DNA: TGTGCCTGGAGTGCAGGGGCTCACACTGAAGCTTTCTTT. It encodes CAWSAGAHTEAFF.

The J gene is TRBJ2-1, the V gene TRBV27; D not resolved. V lost 2 bases and J 7 bases, leaving 9 bases between the germline ends. CDR3 size: 13 residues. Germline V lookup: CDR1 MNHEY, CDR2 SMNVEV (reference sequence). CDR3 in amino acids: CASSLGQANEQFF. CDR3 coding DNA: TGTGCCAGCAGTTTAGGCCAGGCTAATGAGCAGTTCTTC.

The chain employs TRBV13 and TRBJ2-7; 11 positions agree with TRBD1. Looked up from germline, CDR1 is PRHDT and CDR2 is FYEKMQ (reference sequence). The CDR3 runs to 15 residues. After removal of 5 bases from V and 3 bases from J, the junction contained 6 bases not matched to a gene. CDR3 nucleotides: TGTGCCAGCAGCCCCCCGGACAGGGGGCACTACGAGCAGTACTTC. It is translated as CASSPPDRGHYEQYF.

The CDR3 sequence: CASSIEEGAWVSEAFF. For the CDR3, the DNA is TGTGCCAGTAGTATAGAAGAGGGAGCCTGGGTCTCTGAAGCTTTCTTT. This chain joins TRBV19 and TRBJ1-1; D ambiguous. The CDR3 covers 16 residues. Trimming took off 0 bases at V and 6 bases at J, with 17 bases between the two ends. Germline-derived CDR1 and CDR2 are LNHDA and SQIVND (reference sequence).

This rearrangement joins TRBV6-5 to TRBJ2-4; D may be TRBD2 (7 bases). The CDR3 extends over 13 amino acids. In germline, CDR1 is MNHEY, CDR2 SVGAGI. The ends were cut back, 0 bases at V and 14 bases at J, with 14 bases in the middle. This CDR3 is CASSYSGGGPKYF. The CDR3 coding sequence is TGTGCCAGCAGTTACTCTGGGGGGGGCCCAAAGTACTTC.

The genes are TRBV25-1 and TRBJ2-7; D possibly corresponds to TRBD2 (5 bases). CDR1 MGHDK and CDR2 SYGVNS come from the germline V gene. The ends were cut back, 2 bases at V and 6 bases at J, with 11 bases in the middle. The CDR3 length is 13 residues. For the CDR3, the DNA is TGTGCCAGCAGTGAAACGGGGTTCGGCGAGCAGTACTTC. It is translated as CASSETGFGEQYF.

This clone was observed once. The rearrangement uses TRBV6-5 and TRBJ2-7, with D perhaps matching TRBD1 or TRBD2 (5 bases each). CDR3 length equals 11 residues. Germline CDR1 reads MNHEY; CDR2 reads SVGAGI. V lost 6 bases, J lost 5 bases, and 8 bases lay in between. CDR3 region: CASSPGHEQYF. CDR3 nucleotide sequence: TGTGCCAGCAGCCCGGGGCACGAGCAGTACTTC.

This rearrangement joins TRBV19 to TRBJ1-5; D not certain. CDR1 LNHDA and CDR2 SQIVND come from the germline V gene (reference sequence). CDR3 size: 15 residues. The V end was cut by 5 bases, the J end by 1 base, with 12 bases between. The CDR3 DNA reads TGTGCCAGTAGTCTGAGCGGGAGGAGCAATCAGCCCCAGCATTTT. Amino acid sequence: CASSLSGRSNQPQHF.

The rearrangement joins TRBV7-8 to TRBJ2-7; unclear D gene. Germline lookup yields CDR1 SGHVS and CDR2 FQNEAQ. The CDR3 sequence is 14 residues long. V was cut by 5 bases and J by 3 bases, with 14 bases left in between. The CDR3 loop is CASSPGETHYEQYF. In DNA form, the CDR3 reads TGTGCCAGCAGCCCGGGCGAAACGCACTACGAGCAGTACTTC.

The rearrangement uses TRBV7-9 and TRBJ1-2, with a weak D call TRBD1 (5 bases). This CDR3 spans 19 amino acids. V was cut by 3 bases and J by 0 bases, with 23 bases left in between. Germline V gene lookup returns CDR1 SEHNR and CDR2 FQNEAQ (reference sequence). The CDR3 region is CASSFITGPASGANYGYTF. The CDR3 DNA is TGTGCCAGCAGCTTCATCACAGGACCGGCATCCGGGGCTAACTATGGCTACACCTTC.

V and J are TRBV7-2 and TRBJ1-1, with TRBD1 identical over 8 bases. V shed 3 bases, J shed 7 bases, and the junction held 4 bases outside the gene matches. Germline V gives CDR1 SGHTA, CDR2 FQGNSA. The CDR3 contains 13 residues. The CDR3 DNA is TGTGCCAGCAGCTTGGGGACAGGCCATGAAGCTTTCTTT. Amino acids: CASSLGTGHEAFF.

The rearrangement uses TRBV19 and TRBJ2-7; D call uncertain. V was cut by 5 bases and J by 2 bases, with 13 bases left in between. Germline V lookup: CDR1 LNHDA, CDR2 SQIVND (reference sequence). This CDR3 comprises 14 residues. CDR3 sequence (DNA): TGTGCCAGTAGTCCCCATCATGGGACCTACGAGCAGTACTTC. Its translation: CASSPHHGTYEQYF.

This chain links TRBV5-1 with TRBJ2-2, with a possible D match to TRBD2 (6 bases). The CDR3 has 16 amino acids. Trimming removed 3 bases at V and 0 bases at J, with 12 bases between. The germline V gene encodes CDR1 SGHRS and CDR2 YFSETQ. The CDR3: CASSSAGLANTGELFF. In nucleotides, the CDR3 is TGCGCCAGCAGCTCGGCGGGGCTGGCGAACACCGGGGAGCTGTTTTTT.

J is TRBJ1-1 and V is TRBV20-1; 7 bases line up with TRBD1. Unmatched junction bases numbered 3, after V lost 6 bases and J lost 5 bases. The CDR3 is 11 amino acids. Germline loops: CDR1 DFQATT, CDR2 SNEGSKA (reference sequence). As DNA, the CDR3 is TGCAGTGCCCAGGGGGGAACTGAAGCTTTCTTT. Encoded protein: CSAQGGTEAFF.

V and J are TRBV28 and TRBJ2-7; 9 bases match TRBD1. The CDR3 sequence is 16 residues long. Germline CDR1 is MDHEN and CDR2 is SYDVKM. V shed 5 bases and J 3 bases; nucleotides not matched to a gene: 11. CDR3 bases: TGTGCCAGCAGTCCGATTGGACAGGGGACGGACTACGAGCAGTACTTC. Residues: CASSPIGQGTDYEQYF.

The gene calls are TRBV4-2 and TRBJ2-3, with 11 bases lining up with TRBD2. The CDR3 contains 15 residues. V trimming: 4 bases; J trimming: 5 bases; junction bases outside the gene matches: 5. Germline-derived CDR1 and CDR2 are LGHNA and YNFKEQ. The CDR3 here is CASSPTLAGGDTQYF. The CDR3 coding sequence is TGTGCCAGCAGCCCCACTCTAGCGGGGGGAGATACGCAGTATTTT.